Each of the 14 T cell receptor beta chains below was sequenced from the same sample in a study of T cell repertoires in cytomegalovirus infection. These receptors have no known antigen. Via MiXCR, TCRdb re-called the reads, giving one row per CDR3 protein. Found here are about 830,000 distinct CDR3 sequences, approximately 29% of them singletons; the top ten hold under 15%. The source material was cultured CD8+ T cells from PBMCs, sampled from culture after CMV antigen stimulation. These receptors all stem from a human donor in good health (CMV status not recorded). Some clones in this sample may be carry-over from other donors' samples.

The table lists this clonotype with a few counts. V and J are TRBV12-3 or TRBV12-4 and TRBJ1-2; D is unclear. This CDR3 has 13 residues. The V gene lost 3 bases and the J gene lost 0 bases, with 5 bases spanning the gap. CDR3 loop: CASSFVTNYGYTF. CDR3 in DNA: TGTGCCAGCAGTTTCGTAACTAACTATGGCTACACCTTC.

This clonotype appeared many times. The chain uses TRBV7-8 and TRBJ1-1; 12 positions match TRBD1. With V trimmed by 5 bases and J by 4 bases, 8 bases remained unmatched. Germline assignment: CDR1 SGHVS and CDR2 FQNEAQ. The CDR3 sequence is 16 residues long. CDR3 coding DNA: TGTGCCAGCAGCACCCGGGACAGGGGGCTAGGCACTGAAGCTTTCTTT. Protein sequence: CASSTRDRGLGTEAFF. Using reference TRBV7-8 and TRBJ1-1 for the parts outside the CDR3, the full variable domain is GAGVSQSPRYKVAKRGQDVALRCDPISGHVSLFWYQQALGQGPEFLTYFQNEAQLDKSGLPSDRFFAERPEGSVSTLKIQRTQQEDSAVYLCASSTRDRGLGTEAFFGQGTRLTVV.

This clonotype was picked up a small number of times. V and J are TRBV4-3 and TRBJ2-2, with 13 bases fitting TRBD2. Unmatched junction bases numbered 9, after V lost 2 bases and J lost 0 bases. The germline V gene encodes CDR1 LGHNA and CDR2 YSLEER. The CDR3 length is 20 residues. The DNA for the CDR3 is TGCGCCAGCAGCCAACACACGACTAGCGGGGGGCCTTCGAACACCGGGGAGCTGTTTTTT. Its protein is CASSQHTTSGGPSNTGELFF.

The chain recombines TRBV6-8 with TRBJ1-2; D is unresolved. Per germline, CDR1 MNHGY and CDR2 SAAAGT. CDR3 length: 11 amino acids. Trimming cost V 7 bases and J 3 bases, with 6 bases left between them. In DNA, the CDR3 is TGTGCCAGCACGGCAGACTATGGCTACACCTTC. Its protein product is CASTADYGYTF.

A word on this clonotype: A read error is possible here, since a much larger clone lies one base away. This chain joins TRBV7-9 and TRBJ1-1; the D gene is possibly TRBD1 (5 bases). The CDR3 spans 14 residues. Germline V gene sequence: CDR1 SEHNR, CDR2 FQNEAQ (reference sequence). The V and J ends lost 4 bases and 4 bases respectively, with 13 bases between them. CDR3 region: CASSSRGTSTEAFF. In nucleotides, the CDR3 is TGTGCCAGCAGCTCCCGAGGGACGAGCACTGAAGCTTTCTTT. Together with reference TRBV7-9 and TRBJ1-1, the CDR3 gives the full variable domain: DTGVSQNPRHKITKRGQNVTFRCDPISEHNRLYWYRQTLGQGPEFLTYFQNEAQLEKSRLLSDRFSAERPKGSFSTLEIQRTEQGDSAMYLCASSSRGTSTEAFFGQGTRLTVV.

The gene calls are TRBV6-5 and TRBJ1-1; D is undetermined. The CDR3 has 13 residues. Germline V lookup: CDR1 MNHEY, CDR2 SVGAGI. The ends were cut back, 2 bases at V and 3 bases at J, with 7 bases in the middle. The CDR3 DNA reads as TGTGCCAGCAGTTACGGACTATACACTGAAGCTTTCTTT. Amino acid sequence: CASSYGLYTEAFF.

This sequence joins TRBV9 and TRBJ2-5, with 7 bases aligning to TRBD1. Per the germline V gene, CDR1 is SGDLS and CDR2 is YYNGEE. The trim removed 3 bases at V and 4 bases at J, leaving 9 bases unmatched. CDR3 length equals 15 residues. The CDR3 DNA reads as TGTGCCAGCAGCGAACGGGACAGTTATTTAGAGACCCAGTACTTC. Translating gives CASSERDSYLETQYF.

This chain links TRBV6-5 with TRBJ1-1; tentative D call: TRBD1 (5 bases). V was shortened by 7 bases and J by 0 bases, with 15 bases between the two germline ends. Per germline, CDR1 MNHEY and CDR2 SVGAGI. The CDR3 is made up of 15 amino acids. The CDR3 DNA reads TGTGCCAGCAAGCTAACGGACATTCTGAACACTGAAGCTTTCTTT. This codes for CASKLTDILNTEAFF.

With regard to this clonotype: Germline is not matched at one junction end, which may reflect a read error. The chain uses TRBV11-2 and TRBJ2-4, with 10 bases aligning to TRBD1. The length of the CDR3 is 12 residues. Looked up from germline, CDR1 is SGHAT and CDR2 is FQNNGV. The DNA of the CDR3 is TGTGCTGGCAGCTCACAAAAAGGGGACAGGGGATTC. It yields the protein CAGSSQKGDRGF.

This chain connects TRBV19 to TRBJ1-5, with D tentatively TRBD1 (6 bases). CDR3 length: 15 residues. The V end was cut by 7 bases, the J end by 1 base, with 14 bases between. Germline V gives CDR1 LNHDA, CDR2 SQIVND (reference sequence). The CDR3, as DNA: TGTGCCAGTACCCTAGACAGGACAAGCAATCAGCCCCAGCATTTT. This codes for CASTLDRTSNQPQHF.

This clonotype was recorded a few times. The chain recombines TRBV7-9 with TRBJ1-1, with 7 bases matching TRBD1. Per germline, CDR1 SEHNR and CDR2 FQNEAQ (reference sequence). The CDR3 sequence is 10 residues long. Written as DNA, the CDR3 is TGTTCACAGGGGCACACTGAAGCTTTCTTT. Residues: CSQGHTEAFF.

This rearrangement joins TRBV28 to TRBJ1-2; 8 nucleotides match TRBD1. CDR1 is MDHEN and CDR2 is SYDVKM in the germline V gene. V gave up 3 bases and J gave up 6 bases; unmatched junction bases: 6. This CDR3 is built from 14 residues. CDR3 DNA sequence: TGTGCCAGCAGTTTGAGGACAGGGAAGAATGGCTACACCTTC. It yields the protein CASSLRTGKNGYTF.

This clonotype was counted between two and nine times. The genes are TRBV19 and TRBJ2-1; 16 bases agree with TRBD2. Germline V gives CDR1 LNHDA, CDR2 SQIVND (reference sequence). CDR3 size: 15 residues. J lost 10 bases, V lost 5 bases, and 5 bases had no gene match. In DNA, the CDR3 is TGTGCCAGTAGTGTCGGGACTAGCGGGGGGGTAGAGCAGTTCTTC. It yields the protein CASSVGTSGGVEQFF.

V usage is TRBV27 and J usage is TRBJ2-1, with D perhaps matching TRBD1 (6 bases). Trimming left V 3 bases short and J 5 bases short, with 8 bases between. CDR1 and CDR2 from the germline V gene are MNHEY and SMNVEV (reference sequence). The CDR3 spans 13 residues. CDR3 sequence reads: CASSLDRNNEQFF. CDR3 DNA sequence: TGTGCCAGCAGTTTGGACAGAAACAATGAGCAGTTCTTC.